The clone carrying this T cell receptor beta chain was seen a single time. This CDR3 region has 11 residues. Per the germline V gene, CDR1 is SQVTM and CDR2 is ANQGSEA. Assay: immunoSEQ multiplex PCR; the TCRdb copy retains only in-frame clones and omits some. Of 50,000 to 65,000 clones listed, roughly 90% are singletons. This entry comes from a study of OX40 agonist ivuxolimab in advanced cancers. Specimen: CD4+ or CD8+ T cells sorted from blood, collected in a trial of the OX40 agonist ivuxolimab. This receptor was identified in an adult with an advanced solid tumor such as melanoma, head and neck, liver or kidney cancer. The chain links TRBV29-1 to TRBJ1-2; TRBD1 might be the D (5 bases). CDR3 nucleotide sequence: TGCAGGCTAGGGGCGGAGTATGGCTACACCTTC. It codes for CRLGAEYGYTF. The full variable domain, completed using reference TRBV29-1 and TRBJ1-2, is SAVISQKPSRDICQRGTSLTIQCQVDSQVTMMFWYRQQPGQSLTLIATANQGSEATYESGFVIDKFPISRPNLTFSTLTVSNMSPEDSSIYLCRLGAEYGYTFGSGTRLTVV.